Listed here are 30 T cell receptor beta chains from one sample, sequenced in a study of technical replicates of blood from several donors. Repertoires were generated with immunoSEQ multiplex PCR, while TCRdb's copy carries only in-frame clones and drops some. The sample has some 57,000 clones, less than 98% seen once. Sequenced material: T cells isolated from PBMCs. These receptors were collected from a human donor in good health.

This clone was found once. The V gene is TRBV5-6, the J gene TRBJ1-2; TRBD1 is a possible D gene (6 bases). The CDR3 runs to 16 residues. Trimming pared 5 bases from V and 2 bases from J, leaving 19 bases between. The germline gives CDR1 SGHDT, CDR2 YYEEEE. CDR3 nucleotides: TGTGCCAGCAGGCCCCTCCTAAGGGACACCAACTATGGCTACACCTTC. Translated, it gives CASRPLLRDTNYGYTF.

The chain is built from TRBV20-1 and TRBJ1-1; D unresolved. The CDR3 covers 11 residues. Looked up from germline, CDR1 is DFQATT and CDR2 is SNEGSKA (reference sequence). The ends were cut back, 3 bases at V and 0 bases at J, with 2 bases in the middle. The CDR3 region is CSASMNTEAFF. The CDR3 nucleotides are TGCAGTGCTAGCATGAACACTGAAGCTTTCTTT.

The V and J genes are TRBV29-1 and TRBJ2-3; 8 nucleotides line up with TRBD2. The CDR3 loop spans 13 amino acids. Germline-derived CDR1 and CDR2 are SQVTM and ANQGSEA. CDR3: CRAGTRLSDTQYF. The CDR3, as DNA: TGCAGGGCCGGGACTAGGCTGTCAGATACGCAGTATTTT.

The V gene is TRBV28, the J gene TRBJ2-1; 7 bases are shared with TRBD2. Germline-derived CDR1 and CDR2 are MDHEN and SYDVKM. The ends lost 4 bases at V and 1 base at J; junction bases unmatched: 7. This CDR3 region has 16 residues. CDR3 DNA: TGTGCCAGCAGTTCTCCAGCGGGACCTTCCTACAATGAGCAGTTCTTC. It is translated as CASSSPAGPSYNEQFF.

The chain's CDR3 is CASGEGMGAYNEQFF. The CDR3 DNA reads as TGTGCCAGTGGGGAGGGGATGGGAGCTTACAATGAGCAGTTCTTC. V and J are TRBV19 and TRBJ2-1, with TRBD2 identical over 7 bases. This CDR3 comprises 15 residues. Germline values: CDR1 LNHDA, CDR2 SQIVND (reference sequence). V shed 8 bases, J shed 4 bases, and the junction held 11 bases outside the gene matches.

This rearrangement joins TRBV30 to TRBJ1-6, with a weak D call TRBD1 (6 bases). This CDR3 is 15 amino acids long. Germline CDR1 reads GTSNPN; CDR2 reads SVGIG (reference sequence). With 4 bases removed from V and 8 bases from J, the gap between germline ends came to 18 bases. In nucleotides, the CDR3 is TGTGCCTGGACTCTGCATGGGGACATTGATTCACCCCTCCACTTT. This sequence encodes CAWTLHGDIDSPLHF.

The gene calls are TRBV11-3 and TRBJ2-7; 7 bases map to TRBD2. The junction had 10 bases not matched to a gene; V was cut back by 4 bases and J by 4 bases. Germline V gene lookup returns CDR1 SGHNT and CDR2 YENEEA. The length of the CDR3 is 15 residues. CDR3 DNA sequence: TGTGCCAGCAGCTCGGGGGGTGGGTTCTATTACGAGCAGTACTTC. Translating gives CASSSGGGFYYEQYF.

The chain's CDR3 is CASSQDPAGAINEQFF. The CDR3 nucleotides read TGTGCCAGCAGCCAAGATCCAGCGGGGGCGATTAATGAGCAGTTCTTC. The chain uses TRBV4-2 and TRBJ2-1; 8 bases match TRBD2. Germline V CDR1 and CDR2: LGHNA, YNFKEQ. This CDR3 contains 16 residues. Losses at the gene ends were 0 bases for V and 7 bases for J; bases not matched to a gene: 8.

The chain couples TRBV2 to TRBJ2-2; 11 positions match TRBD2. This CDR3 spans 17 amino acids. The germline gives CDR1 SNHLY, CDR2 FYNNEI. Trimming took 2 bases from V and 1 from J; bases not matched to a gene: 3. CDR3 sequence reads: CASSERLAGMNTGELFF. The CDR3 DNA is TGTGCCAGCAGTGAACGACTAGCGGGGATGAACACCGGGGAGCTGTTTTTT.

CDR3 coding DNA: TGTGCCAGCACGGGGCAGGGGCTAAAGAATGAGCAGTTCTTC. Protein product: CASTGQGLKNEQFF. The chain has TRBV2 and TRBJ2-1; D possibly corresponds to TRBD1 (6 bases). CDR1 is SNHLY and CDR2 is FYNNEI in the germline V gene. Deletions cut 7 bases from V and 7 bases from J, with 17 bases between. CDR3 length equals 14 residues.

This sequence joins TRBV7-3 and TRBJ2-7; 9 nucleotides match TRBD1. This CDR3 region has 14 residues. Germline V gene data show CDR1 as SGHTA and CDR2 as FQGTGA. V shed 5 bases and J 6 bases; nucleotides not matched to a gene: 8. CDR3 sequence (DNA): TGTGCCAGCAGCCCCGGGACAGGGTTTAGCGAGCAGTACTTC. Encoded protein: CASSPGTGFSEQYF.

The V and J genes are TRBV5-1 and TRBJ2-7; TRBD1 matches at 8 bases. Germline lookup yields CDR1 SGHRS and CDR2 YFSETQ. This CDR3 comprises 15 residues. Trimming at V came to 0 bases and at J to 5 bases, leaving 7 bases not matched to a gene. CDR3 coding DNA: TGCGCCAGCAGCTTGGGCTGGACAGGGTTCGACGAGCAGTACTTC. It yields the protein CASSLGWTGFDEQYF.

A note on this clone: At the DNA level, this CDR3 is encoded by other sequences in the same sample as well. This chain joins TRBV9 and TRBJ1-2; D ambiguous. The CDR3 is made up of 12 amino acids. Trimming pared 0 bases from V and 4 bases from J, leaving 4 bases between. CDR1 and CDR2 from the germline V gene are SGDLS and YYNGEE. CDR3 bases: TGTGCCAGCAGCGTAGTATCCTATGGCTACACCTTC. Its translation: CASSVVSYGYTF.

The chain is built from TRBV28 and TRBJ2-2; the match to TRBD1 covers 10 bases. Germline values: CDR1 MDHEN, CDR2 SYDVKM. The ends lost 6 bases at V and 3 bases at J; junction bases unmatched: 7. The CDR3 contains 16 residues. The CDR3 region has the DNA TGTGCCAGCAGCCCAGCCGGACAGGGGGACACCGGGGAGCTGTTTTTT. Translation gives CASSPAGQGDTGELFF.

The V call is TRBV6-1, the J call TRBJ1-3; 7 bases agree with TRBD1. Germline V lookup: CDR1 MNHNS, CDR2 SASEGT. The CDR3 extends over 14 amino acids. V lost 10 bases and J lost 6; bases outside the gene matches: 12. CDR3: CATLPQTGLNTIYF. The CDR3 DNA is TGTGCCACCTTACCTCAGACAGGGTTAAACACCATATATTTT.

V is TRBV1 and J is TRBJ2-7; the table calls TRBD2, which could not be checked here. TRBV1 is a listed pseudogene. The CDR3 is 18 residues long. CDR3 in DNA: TGCACCAGCAGCCAAGTCGGGAGACTAGCGGGAGGGCCACGCGAGCAGTACTTC. Its protein product is CTSSQVGRLAGGPREQYF.

The chain carries TRBV2 and TRBJ2-2; the D gene is possibly TRBD2 (7 bases). The CDR3 totals 16 residues. Germline-derived CDR1 and CDR2 are SNHLY and FYNNEI. V lost 7 bases, J lost 0 bases, and 15 bases lay in between. The CDR3 reads CASTEEGGTNTGELFF. The CDR3 region has the DNA TGTGCCAGCACCGAAGAGGGGGGGACGAACACCGGGGAGCTGTTTTTT. Together with reference TRBV2 and TRBJ2-2, the CDR3 gives the full variable domain: EPEVTQTPSHQVTQMGQEVILRCVPISNHLYFYWYRQILGQKVEFLVSFYNNEISEKSEIFDDQFSVERPDGSNFTLKIRSTKLEDSAMYFCASTEEGGTNTGELFFGEGSRLTVL.

The rearrangement joins TRBV4-1 to TRBJ2-3, with D maybe TRBD2 (6 bases). Germline CDR1 and CDR2: MGHRA and YSYEKL. Trimming pared 0 bases from V and 1 base from J, leaving 8 bases between. The CDR3 runs 15 residues. CDR3 amino acids: CASSQEGGGTDTQYF. The CDR3, as DNA: TGCGCCAGCAGCCAAGAGGGGGGTGGCACAGATACGCAGTATTTT.

This clone showed up just a few times. The J gene is TRBJ2-3, the V gene TRBV9; unclear D gene. Germline V lookup: CDR1 SGDLS, CDR2 YYNGEE. V was trimmed by 0 bases and J by 4 bases, leaving 6 bases between them. The CDR3 has 13 amino acids. CDR3: CASSVGPPDTQYF. The CDR3 coding sequence is TGTGCCAGCAGCGTAGGGCCCCCAGATACGCAGTATTTT.

This rearrangement joins TRBV27 to TRBJ1-4, with 9 bases matching TRBD1. The germline V gene has CDR1 MNHEY and CDR2 SMNVEV (reference sequence). V was pared by 6 bases and J by 7 bases, with 6 bases of the junction left unmatched. The CDR3 runs 14 residues. The chain's CDR3 is CASSTGTGSEKLFF. CDR3 coding DNA: TGTGCCAGCAGCACCGGGACAGGGAGTGAAAAACTGTTTTTT.

The rearrangement links TRBV7-6 to TRBJ2-1; 8 bases fit TRBD2. This CDR3 comprises 17 residues. Trimming cost V 5 bases and J 5 bases; bases outside gene matches: 14. Per the germline V gene, CDR1 is SGHVS and CDR2 is FNYEAQ. The CDR3: CASSIPPGTSGDNEQFF. The CDR3 coding sequence is TGTGCCAGCAGCATCCCGCCGGGCACTAGCGGCGACAATGAGCAGTTCTTC.

The gene calls are TRBV27 and TRBJ2-7; D remains ambiguous. CDR3 length: 13 amino acids. V shed 2 bases and J shed 6 bases, with 11 bases lying between them. Germline V lookup: CDR1 MNHEY, CDR2 SMNVEV (reference sequence). In DNA form, the CDR3 reads TGTGCCAGCAGTTTAGTCCCTATCTCCGAGCAGTACTTC. The encoded protein is CASSLVPISEQYF.

The chain has TRBV6-9 and TRBJ2-7; 8 bases fit TRBD1. This CDR3 spans 15 amino acids. V dropped 3 bases and J dropped 0; count of bases not matched to a gene: 4. Germline loops: CDR1 MNHGY, CDR2 SVAAGI. DNA of the CDR3: TGTGCCAGCAGTTACCAGGGGGCCCCCTCCTACGAGCAGTACTTC. Translation: CASSYQGAPSYEQYF.

This clone was detected only once. The CDR3 is CSVDTDNTYEQYF. The CDR3 DNA is TGCAGCGTTGACACGGACAACACCTACGAGCAGTACTTC. This chain joins TRBV29-1 and TRBJ2-7; possibly TRBD1 for D (5 bases). The germline CDR1 and CDR2 sequences are SQVTM and ANQGSEA. Between the trimmed V and J ends, which lost 3 bases and 2 bases, there was a span of 11 bases. The CDR3 totals 13 residues.

The chain carries TRBV11-2 and TRBJ2-5; D is perhaps TRBD2 (6 bases). This CDR3 is 17 amino acids long. The V end was cut by 1 base, the J end by 5 bases, with 20 bases between. The germline V gene has CDR1 SGHAT and CDR2 FQNNGV. The CDR3 loop reads CASSLVWRLRGSETQYF. CDR3 in DNA: TGTGCCAGCAGCTTAGTTTGGCGTCTTCGGGGGTCGGAGACCCAGTACTTC. The full variable domain, completed using reference TRBV11-2 and TRBJ2-5, is EAGVAQSPRYKIIEKRQSVAFWCNPISGHATLYWYQQILGQGPKLLIQFQNNGVVDDSQLPKDRFSAERLKGVDSTLKIQPAKLEDSAVYLCASSLVWRLRGSETQYFGPGTRLLVL.

This rearrangement joins TRBV6-5 to TRBJ1-1; weak D call: TRBD1 (5 bases). Germline CDR1 and CDR2: MNHEY and SVGAGI. The CDR3 totals 13 residues. V was shortened by 7 bases and J by 3 bases, with 12 bases between the two germline ends. The CDR3 DNA follows: TGTGCCAGCACCAACCCGGGGGACACTGAAGCTTTCTTT. It translates to CASTNPGDTEAFF.

The chain uses TRBV19 and TRBJ2-6, with 7 bases fitting TRBD1. With V trimmed by 7 bases and J by 0 bases, 3 bases remained unmatched. CDR3 length equals 15 residues. Germline V gives CDR1 LNHDA, CDR2 SQIVND (reference sequence). In DNA form, the CDR3 reads TGTGCCAGTACCCACAGGGGCTCTGGGGCCAACGTCCTGACTTTC. Translation gives CASTHRGSGANVLTF.

For the CDR3, the DNA is TGTGCCAGCAGCCAGGACAGTAACTATGGCTACACCTTC. It encodes CASSQDSNYGYTF. The V gene is TRBV4-2, the J gene TRBJ1-2; D is perhaps TRBD1 (6 bases). This CDR3 has 13 residues. The V gene lost 3 bases and the J gene lost 1 base, with 6 bases spanning the gap. Germline CDR1 is LGHNA and CDR2 is YNFKEQ.

V gene TRBV5-4 combines with J gene TRBJ1-2; 9 bases line up with TRBD1. Trimming at V came to 4 bases and at J to 0 bases, leaving 7 bases not matched to a gene. Germline V gene data show CDR1 as SGHNT and CDR2 as YYREEE (reference sequence). This CDR3 is 16 amino acids long. CDR3 bases: TGTGCCAGCAGCGCGGGACAGGGCCGAGCTAACTATGGCTACACCTTC. Protein sequence: CASSAGQGRANYGYTF.

The genes are TRBV9 and TRBJ2-5, with a tentative D call TRBD2 (5 bases). This CDR3 has 14 residues. Germline V CDR1 and CDR2: SGDLS, YYNGEE. The V gene lost 0 bases and the J gene lost 4 bases, with 10 bases spanning the gap. CDR3 sequence reads: CASSVDLGRETQYF. As DNA, the CDR3 is TGTGCCAGCAGCGTAGACTTGGGGAGAGAGACCCAGTACTTC.